A single sample is the source of the 27 T cell receptor beta chains below, sequenced in a study of blood T cell repertoires in COVID-19. Clones were sequenced by immunoSEQ multiplex PCR, and TCRdb holds only the in-frame ones, with some missing. The table records tens of thousands of clones, roughly nine tenths of them present only once. The sample taken for sequencing was peripheral blood. All receptors come from a man aged 50 to 59 with active COVID-19.

V gene TRBV2 combines with J gene TRBJ2-3; D possibly corresponds to TRBD1 (5 bases). The CDR3 sequence is 15 residues long. Per the germline V gene, CDR1 is SNHLY and CDR2 is FYNNEI. Trimming removed 7 bases at V and 0 bases at J, with 14 bases between. CDR3 coding DNA: TGTGCCAGCATATCGACAGAACTTAGCACAGATACGCAGTATTTT. Protein sequence: CASISTELSTDTQYF.

The chain couples TRBV7-8 to TRBJ1-4; TRBD1 is a possible D gene (5 bases). V was shortened by 5 bases and J by 7 bases, with 11 bases between the two germline ends. The CDR3 has 13 residues. Germline loops: CDR1 SGHVS, CDR2 FQNEAQ. This CDR3 reads CASSRAQGEKLFF. CDR3 in DNA: TGTGCCAGCAGCCGCGCCCAGGGTGAAAAACTGTTTTTT. Variable domain in full (rest from reference TRBV7-8 and TRBJ1-4): GAGVSQSPRYKVAKRGQDVALRCDPISGHVSLFWYQQALGQGPEFLTYFQNEAQLDKSGLPSDRFFAERPEGSVSTLKIQRTQQEDSAVYLCASSRAQGEKLFFGSGTQLSVL.

The genes are TRBV5-4 and TRBJ2-3; 8 bases are shared with TRBD2. With V trimmed by 3 bases and J by 2 bases, 5 bases remained unmatched. Germline CDR1 SGHNT, CDR2 YYREEE (reference sequence). The CDR3 is 15 residues long. CDR3 in DNA: TGTGCCAGCAGCTCGGGGGGGCGCGACACAGATACGCAGTATTTT. This sequence encodes CASSSGGRDTDTQYF. Full variable domain (missing parts from reference TRBV5-4 and TRBJ2-3): ETGVTQSPTHLIKTRGQQVTLRCSSQSGHNTVSWYQQALGQGPQFIFQYYREEENGRGNFPPRFSGLQFPNYSSELNVNALELDDSALYLCASSSGGRDTDTQYFGPGTRLTVL.

This chain links TRBV21-1 with TRBJ1-5; no check of the table's D call, TRBD1, against the DNA was made. TRBV21-1 is classified as a pseudogene. The CDR3 loop spans 18 amino acids. The CDR3 sequence: CASSTLRAPQQRNQPQHF. The CDR3 coding sequence is TGTGCCAGCAGCACACTCAGGGCGCCACAGCAACGCAATCAGCCCCAGCATTTT.

The J gene is TRBJ1-5, the V gene TRBV2; tentative D call: TRBD1 (5 bases). Germline values: CDR1 SNHLY, CDR2 FYNNEI. The CDR3 is made up of 13 amino acids. Trimming shortened V by 8 bases and J by 4 bases, and 12 bases separated the two germline ends. This CDR3 reads CASRGEKNQPQHF. The CDR3 DNA is TGTGCCAGCCGGGGGGAAAAGAATCAGCCCCAGCATTTT.

This clone was picked up one time. The rearrangement uses TRBV6-6 and TRBJ1-1; D remains unclear. The V gene's germline CDR1 is MNHNY and CDR2 SVGAGI (reference sequence). This CDR3 has 11 amino acids. Trimming pared 5 bases from V and 9 bases from J, leaving 10 bases between. CDR3 nucleotide sequence: TGTGCCAGCAGTCCCGGGTCAAAAGCTTTCTTT. It specifies CASSPGSKAFF.

V and J are TRBV6-5 and TRBJ2-1; D gene ambiguous. The CDR3 covers 12 residues. Trimming took off 6 bases at V and 8 bases at J, with 11 bases between the two ends. Germline values: CDR1 MNHEY, CDR2 SVGAGI. As DNA, the CDR3 is TGTGCCAGCAGGGCCTCCGTGGATGAGCAGTTCTTC. This translates into CASRASVDEQFF.

The V call is TRBV9, the J call TRBJ1-1; 10 bases line up with TRBD1. After removal of 1 base from V and 1 base from J, the junction contained 10 bases not matched to a gene. Germline V gives CDR1 SGDLS, CDR2 YYNGEE. The CDR3 runs 18 residues. The CDR3 nucleotides read TGTGCCAGCAGCGTATCCGGGACAGGGGCCGGAGAGAACACTGAAGCTTTCTTT. The encoded protein is CASSVSGTGAGENTEAFF.

J is TRBJ2-1 and V is TRBV5-1, with a weak D call TRBD2 (6 bases). Trimming shortened V by 0 bases and J by 4 bases, and 14 bases separated the two germline ends. The germline V gene encodes CDR1 SGHRS and CDR2 YFSETQ. This CDR3 has 16 residues. In DNA, the CDR3 is TGCGCCAGCAGCTTGGGCTCTAGAGGACTATACAATGAGCAGTTCTTC. Translated: CASSLGSRGLYNEQFF.

V and J are TRBV11-2 and TRBJ1-1; maybe TRBD1 (5 bases). V was cut by 4 bases and J by 6 bases, with 18 bases left in between. CDR1 SGHAT and CDR2 FQNNGV come from the germline V gene. The CDR3 contains 15 residues. CDR3 nucleotides: TGTGCCAGCAGCTCCCTAAGCGGGGACCTCTCTGAAGCTTTCTTT. As protein: CASSSLSGDLSEAFF.

J is TRBJ2-3 and V is TRBV5-4, with TRBD2 matching over 15 bases. In germline, CDR1 is SGHNT, CDR2 YYREEE (reference sequence). Trimming removed 4 bases from V and 3 bases from J; junction bases left unmatched: 6. The CDR3 contains 17 residues. CDR3 protein: CASSLGTSGGITDTQYF. The CDR3 nucleotides read TGTGCCAGCAGCCTCGGGACTAGCGGGGGGATAACAGATACGCAGTATTTT.

CDR3 bases: TGTGCCAGCAGCTTGAGACAGGGGGGATACGAGCAGTACTTC. This gives the protein CASSLRQGGYEQYF. The chain recombines TRBV7-2 with TRBJ2-7; TRBD1 agrees at 9 bases. Per the germline V gene, CDR1 is SGHTA and CDR2 is FQGNSA. V lost 3 bases, J lost 4 bases, and 4 bases stayed unmatched. This CDR3 contains 14 residues.

The chain has TRBV6-9 and TRBJ2-1; TRBD2 aligns across 9 bases. The CDR3 length is 17 residues. J lost 0 bases, V lost 4 bases, and 7 bases had no gene match. Germline CDR1 is MNHGY and CDR2 is SVAAGI. The CDR3 region has the DNA TGTGCCAGCAGTTCTGATTATAGCGGGGGCTCCTACAATGAGCAGTTCTTC. The encoded protein is CASSSDYSGGSYNEQFF.

The gene calls are TRBV7-8 and TRBJ2-7; 9 bases are a match to TRBD2. This CDR3 has 15 residues. With V trimmed by 3 bases and J by 0 bases, 3 bases remained unmatched. CDR1 is SGHVS, CDR2 FQNEAQ, per germline. This CDR3 is CASSFSGGSSYEQYF. The CDR3 region has the DNA TGTGCCAGCAGCTTTAGCGGGGGTAGCTCCTACGAGCAGTACTTC.

The rearrangement links TRBV18 to TRBJ2-7; D may be TRBD2 (5 bases). The CDR3 is 15 residues long. V gave up 1 base and J gave up 7 bases, with 17 bases separating them. Germline CDR1 reads KGHSH; CDR2 reads LQKENI. In DNA, the CDR3 is TGTGCCAGCTCACCACAACCCACCCGGGGTGAAGAGCAGTACTTC. This encodes CASSPQPTRGEEQYF.

The rearrangement links TRBV9 to TRBJ1-5, with D possibly being TRBD1 (6 bases). Per germline, CDR1 SGDLS and CDR2 YYNGEE. V lost 1 base and J lost 4, with 6 bases in between. The CDR3 runs to 13 residues. The CDR3 nucleotides read TGTGCCAGCAGCGTACAGGGGAATCAGCCCCAGCATTTT. It specifies CASSVQGNQPQHF. The full variable domain, completed using reference TRBV9 and TRBJ1-5, is DSGVTQTPKHLITATGQRVTLRCSPRSGDLSVYWYQQSLDQGLQFLIQYYNGEERAKGNILERFSAQQFPDLHSELNLSSLELGDSALYFCASSVQGNQPQHFGDGTRLSIL.

The CDR3 DNA reads TGCAGCGTTGGAGGGAACGATGGCTACACCTTC. It translates to CSVGGNDGYTF. The rearrangement joins TRBV29-1 to TRBJ1-2; D remains unclear. The V and J ends lost 4 bases and 6 bases respectively, with 9 bases between them. The CDR3 runs 11 residues. Germline lookup yields CDR1 SQVTM and CDR2 ANQGSEA.

J is TRBJ1-2 and V is TRBV6-5; TRBD1 matches at 10 bases. V lost 7 bases and J lost 11; bases outside the gene matches: 10. The CDR3 has 13 amino acids. Germline CDR1 is MNHEY and CDR2 is SVGAGI. The CDR3 region is CASISGTGAVYTF. The CDR3 DNA is TGTGCCAGCATCTCCGGGACAGGGGCAGTGTACACCTTC.

The V gene is TRBV27, the J gene TRBJ2-1; 8 nucleotides align to TRBD2. After removal of 5 bases from V and 7 bases from J, the junction contained 19 bases not matched to a gene. The CDR3 loop spans 18 amino acids. Germline V CDR1 and CDR2: MNHEY, SMNVEV (reference sequence). CDR3: CASSALTLGLGDHNEQFF. The CDR3 DNA sequence: TGTGCCAGCAGTGCCCTAACCTTGGGACTAGGGGACCATAATGAGCAGTTCTTC.

The V and J genes are TRBV12-2 and TRBJ1-6. TRBV12-2 is an annotated pseudogene. The CDR3 has 15 amino acids. Here the CDR3 reads CASPVRGVLNSPLHF. The CDR3 bases are TGTGCAAGTCCCGTCCGGGGTGTCCTTAATTCACCCCTCCACTTT.

The rearrangement links TRBV24-1 to TRBJ2-2; D remains ambiguous. Germline CDR1 KGHDR, CDR2 SFDVKD. The V end lost 4 bases, the J end lost 6 bases, and 8 bases lay between the germline ends. The length of the CDR3 is 13 residues. The CDR3 DNA reads as TGTGCCACCAGTGACCCGTACTCCGGGGAGCTGTTTTTT. It specifies CATSDPYSGELFF.

V gene TRBV6-2 or TRBV6-3 combines with J gene TRBJ2-5; TRBD1 matches at 7 bases. The junction had 4 bases not matched to a gene; V was cut back by 5 bases and J by 4 bases. Germline-derived CDR1 and CDR2 are MNHEY and SVGEGT. CDR3 length: 13 amino acids. The CDR3 here is CASSQTGPETQYF. CDR3 bases: TGTGCCAGCAGTCAGACAGGGCCAGAGACCCAGTACTTC.

The J gene is TRBJ1-1, the V gene TRBV25-1; possible D gene TRBD1, 5 bases. Germline-derived CDR1 and CDR2 are MGHDK and SYGVNS. This CDR3 is 14 amino acids long. Trimming pared 1 base from V and 5 bases from J, leaving 11 bases between. The DNA for the CDR3 is TGTGCCAGCAGTGAATGGGTCGGGGGGACTGAAGCTTTCTTT. Translated, it gives CASSEWVGGTEAFF.

Remarks on this clone: The junction shows a germline mismatch at one end, possibly a read error. The J gene is TRBJ2-3, the V gene TRBV7-7, with 13 bases fitting TRBD2. The germline V gene has CDR1 SSHAT and CDR2 FNYEAQ (reference sequence). The CDR3 contains 15 residues. DNA for the CDR3: TGTGCTAGCAGCCGGGGACTAGCGGGAACAGATACGCAGTATTTT. As protein: CASSRGLAGTDTQYF. Full variable domain (outside the CDR3, taken from reference TRBV7-7 and TRBJ2-3): GAGVSQSPRYKVTKRGQDVTLRCDPISSHATLYWYQQALGQGPEFLTYFNYEAQPDKSGLPSDRFSAERPEGSISTLTIQRTEQRDSAMYRCASSRGLAGTDTQYFGPGTRLTVL.

V gene TRBV12-3 or TRBV12-4 combines with J gene TRBJ1-2; 7 bases line up with TRBD1. J was trimmed by 2 bases and V by 5 bases; bases with no gene match: 2. The CDR3 runs 13 residues. The CDR3 sequence: CASSKQGNYGYTF. Written as DNA, the CDR3 is TGTGCCAGCAGTAAACAGGGGAACTATGGCTACACCTTC.

The J gene is TRBJ1-1, the V gene TRBV4-2, with D hard to call. Germline V gives CDR1 LGHNA, CDR2 YNFKEQ. V gave up 0 bases and J gave up 0 bases, with 11 bases separating them. This CDR3 has 16 residues. Here the CDR3 reads CASSQDIRRLNTEAFF. CDR3 bases: TGTGCCAGCAGCCAAGATATTCGGAGACTGAACACTGAAGCTTTCTTT.

V is TRBV6-7 and J is TRBJ1-3; D is ambiguous. TRBV6-7 is given ORF status, its function remaining uncertain. This CDR3 comprises 12 residues. The germline V and J ends were trimmed by 10 bases and 3 bases, with 10 bases remaining between them. The CDR3 nucleotides read TGTGCCACCGAACGGGATGGAAACACCATATATTTT. It codes for CATERDGNTIYF.